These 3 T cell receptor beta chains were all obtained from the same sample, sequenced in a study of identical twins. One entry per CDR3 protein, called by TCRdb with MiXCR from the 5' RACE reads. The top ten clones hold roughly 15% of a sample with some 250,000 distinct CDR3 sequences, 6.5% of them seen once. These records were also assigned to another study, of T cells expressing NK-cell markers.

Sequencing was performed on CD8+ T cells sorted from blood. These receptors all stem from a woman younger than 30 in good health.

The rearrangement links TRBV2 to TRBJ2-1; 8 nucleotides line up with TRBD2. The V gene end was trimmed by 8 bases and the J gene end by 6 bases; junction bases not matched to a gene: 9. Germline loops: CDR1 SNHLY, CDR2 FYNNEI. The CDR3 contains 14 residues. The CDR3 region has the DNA TGTGCCAGCTCGCGGGAGGTCGCTCTCAATGAGCAGTTCTTC. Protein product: CASSREVALNEQFF.

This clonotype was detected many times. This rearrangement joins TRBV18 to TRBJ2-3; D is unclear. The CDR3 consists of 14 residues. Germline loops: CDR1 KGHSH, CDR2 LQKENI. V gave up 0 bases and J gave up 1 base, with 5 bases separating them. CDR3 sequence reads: CASSPPVGTDTQYF. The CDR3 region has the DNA TGTGCCAGCTCACCACCGGTGGGCACAGATACGCAGTATTTT.

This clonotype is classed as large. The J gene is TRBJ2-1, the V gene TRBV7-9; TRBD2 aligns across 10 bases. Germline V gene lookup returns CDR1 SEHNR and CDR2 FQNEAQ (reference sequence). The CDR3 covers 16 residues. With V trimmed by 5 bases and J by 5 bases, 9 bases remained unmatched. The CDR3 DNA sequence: TGTGCCAGCAGCCCAGAAGCGGGAGGGGTCGACAATGAGCAGTTCTTC. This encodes CASSPEAGGVDNEQFF.